These 20 T cell receptor beta chains originate from one sample sequenced in a study of T cells in Graves' hyperthyroidism and ophthalmopathy. Regions amplified from RNA transcripts were the TCR beta CDR3 regions. The HTBI primer set was used in a first-round RT-PCR of the TCR CDR3. Each CDR3 protein is one row after TCRdb ran MiXCR on the multiplex PCR reads. The data contain hundreds of thousands of distinct CDR3 sequences, roughly 14% of them singletons. The sequencing sample was made of blood. The receptors here all came from a woman younger than 45 with Graves' hyperthyroidism that later progressed to Graves' ophthalmopathy.

This clonotype was recorded at least ten times. As DNA, the CDR3 is TGCGCCAGCAGTGAGGGCTCTGGGGCCAACGTCCTGACTTTC. Translation: CASSEGSGANVLTF. The V and J genes are TRBV10-1 and TRBJ2-6; D unresolved. Trimming removed 2 bases from V and 0 bases from J, with 2 bases in between. The V gene's germline CDR1 is WNHNN and CDR2 SYGVQD (reference sequence). The CDR3 has 14 amino acids.

The gene calls are TRBV24-1 and TRBJ2-1, with D maybe TRBD1 (5 bases). The V gene's germline CDR1 is KGHDR and CDR2 SFDVKD. The CDR3 has 14 residues. V lost 0 bases, J lost 9 bases, and 11 bases lay in between. CDR3 bases: TGTGCCACCAGTGATTTGGTTCAGGGTAGTGAGCAGTTCTTC. As protein: CATSDLVQGSEQFF.

At least ten counts were recorded for this clonotype. The J gene is TRBJ2-7, the V gene TRBV24-1; D not resolved. Germline V gene lookup returns CDR1 KGHDR and CDR2 SFDVKD. The CDR3 consists of 12 residues. Trimming cost V 7 bases and J 2 bases, with 8 bases left between them. CDR3 in amino acids: CATSDGPYEQYF. The CDR3 region has the DNA TGTGCCACCAGCGACGGTCCCTACGAGCAGTACTTC.

This clonotype was seen only a few times. V usage is TRBV30 and J usage is TRBJ2-2; TRBD2 aligns across 13 bases. Germline V lookup: CDR1 GTSNPN, CDR2 SVGIG (reference sequence). This CDR3 spans 15 amino acids. With 5 bases clipped from V and 5 bases from J, the junction kept 5 bases outside the gene matches. CDR3 nucleotides: TGTGCCTGGGGACTAGCGGGAGTAGGGACCGGGGAGCTGTTTTTT. Translation: CAWGLAGVGTGELFF.

In this sample, this clonotype turned up many times. J is TRBJ1-2 and V is TRBV30; tentative D call: TRBD1 (5 bases). The CDR3 covers 12 residues. The V gene lost 5 bases and the J gene lost 2 bases, with 9 bases spanning the gap. CDR1 and CDR2 from the germline V gene are GTSNPN and SVGIG (reference sequence). CDR3 region: CAWDGGNYGYTF. The CDR3 region has the DNA TGTGCCTGGGACGGGGGGAACTATGGCTACACCTTC.

The V gene is TRBV6-2 or TRBV6-3, the J gene TRBJ2-1; tentatively, D is TRBD1 (6 bases). Germline V gene data show CDR1 as MNHEY and CDR2 as SVGEGT. Trimming took 6 bases from V and 6 from J, leaving 18 bases between them. The CDR3 length is 15 residues. Here the CDR3 DNA reads TGTGCCAGCAGAGGACAGTCGAGCGCCACCAATGAGCAGTTCTTC. It translates to CASRGQSSATNEQFF.

Points on this clonotype: Just one base apart from a much larger clone, this may be a read error. CDR3 in DNA: TGTGCCAGCAGACGGACAGAAGGAAACACCACATATTTT. Encoded protein: CASRRTEGNTTYF. This chain uses TRBV12-3 or TRBV12-4 with TRBJ1-3; perhaps TRBD1 as D (6 bases). This CDR3 contains 13 residues.

The table lists this clonotype with many counts. This chain links TRBV5-8 with TRBJ1-5; 8 bases fit TRBD1. With 4 bases clipped from V and 4 bases from J, the junction kept 7 bases outside the gene matches. Germline V CDR1 and CDR2: SGHTS, YDEGEE. The CDR3 is 15 amino acids. The CDR3 sequence: CASSLGTGPNQPQHF. The DNA of the CDR3 is TGTGCCAGCAGCCTCGGGACAGGACCTAATCAGCCCCAGCATTTT.

This clonotype has at least ten counts. The CDR3 reads CASSDSGVVQPQHF. DNA of the CDR3: TGTGCCAGCAGTGACTCTGGGGTCGTTCAGCCCCAGCATTTT. The V call is TRBV2, the J call TRBJ1-5; D call uncertain. Trimming pared 3 bases from V and 6 bases from J, leaving 12 bases between. The germline V gene encodes CDR1 SNHLY and CDR2 FYNNEI. This CDR3 has 14 amino acids.

The CDR3 nucleotides read TGTGCCAGCAGTTCGAAACCGACAGGGCGAGGCACTGAAGCTTTCTTT. Amino acid sequence: CASSSKPTGRGTEAFF. J is TRBJ1-1 and V is TRBV28; TRBD1 aligns across 7 bases. The CDR3 length is 16 residues. Germline V gene data show CDR1 as MDHEN and CDR2 as SYDVKM. The ends lost 4 bases at V and 4 bases at J; junction bases unmatched: 12.

The chain carries TRBV20-1 and TRBJ2-5; D is possibly TRBD1 (6 bases). V dropped 7 bases and J dropped 9 bases, with 21 bases sitting between them. Germline V gene data show CDR1 as DFQATT and CDR2 as SNEGSKA (reference sequence). The CDR3 runs 13 residues. CDR3 sequence (DNA): TGCAGTGTCCCGGGACAAGGGAAGAAGTCCCAGTACTTC. Translated: CSVPGQGKKSQYF.

The rearrangement links TRBV20-1 to TRBJ2-7, with TRBD2 matching over 10 bases. Germline CDR1 is DFQATT and CDR2 is SNEGSKA (reference sequence). The V segment lost 0 bases and the J segment 5 bases; nucleotides outside the gene matches: 10. This CDR3 spans 16 amino acids. The DNA for the CDR3 is TGCAGTGCTAGAGATGCTGTGCTAGCGGGAGCCCACGAGCAGTACTTC. It is translated as CSARDAVLAGAHEQYF.

This clonotype was counted ten times or more. The rearrangement joins TRBV30 to TRBJ1-5; no firm D call. CDR1 and CDR2 from the germline V gene are GTSNPN and SVGIG (reference sequence). The CDR3 has 13 amino acids. V was trimmed by 0 bases and J by 4 bases, leaving 7 bases between them. CDR3 residues: CAWSVRGNQPQHF. CDR3 bases: TGTGCCTGGAGTGTACGTGGGAATCAGCCCCAGCATTTT.

The sample holds many counts of this clonotype. The chain has TRBV6-1 and TRBJ1-1, with D hard to call. The V and J ends lost 1 base and 1 base respectively, with 7 bases between them. Germline values: CDR1 MNHNS, CDR2 SASEGT. The CDR3 runs 14 residues. This CDR3 reads CASSEVNGNTEAFF. The CDR3 nucleotides are TGTGCCAGCAGTGAAGTGAACGGGAACACTGAAGCTTTCTTT.

CDR3 region: CASSVGDGEQGQIYGYTF. DNA for the CDR3: TGTGCCAGCAGCGTAGGGGATGGAGAGCAGGGACAGATCTATGGCTACACCTTC. This sequence joins TRBV9 and TRBJ1-2, with 7 bases matching TRBD1. The junction had 15 bases not matched to a gene; V was cut back by 0 bases and J by 4 bases. The germline V gene encodes CDR1 SGDLS and CDR2 YYNGEE. This CDR3 is built from 18 residues.

This clonotype occurred many times. This sequence joins TRBV12-3 or TRBV12-4 and TRBJ2-7; D call uncertain. The CDR3 consists of 13 residues. V shed 6 bases and J shed 7 bases, with 16 bases lying between them. CDR3 nucleotides: TGTGCCAGCAGCCTCGGGCCCCTAAGGGAGCAGTACTTC. This encodes CASSLGPLREQYF.

This clonotype was detected ten times or more. The rearrangement uses TRBV6-1 and TRBJ1-2; D may be TRBD1 (5 bases). V was clipped by 2 bases and J by 4 bases, with 11 bases between them. The CDR3 totals 14 residues. CDR1 is MNHNS, CDR2 SASEGT, per germline. CDR3 sequence: CASSESGQLYGYTF. The CDR3 nucleotides are TGTGCCAGCAGTGAATCGGGGCAGCTCTATGGCTACACCTTC.

The chain carries TRBV12-3 or TRBV12-4 and TRBJ2-5; no definite D call. The V end was cut by 5 bases, the J end by 2 bases, with 18 bases between. The CDR3 has 16 amino acids. CDR3: CASSDGVSLTQETQYF. The CDR3 nucleotides are TGTGCCAGCAGTGATGGGGTCTCCCTCACACAAGAGACCCAGTACTTC.

This sequence joins TRBV13 and TRBJ1-1; 8 bases match TRBD1. Unmatched junction bases numbered 5, after V lost 5 bases and J lost 6 bases. The CDR3 totals 13 residues. CDR1 and CDR2 from the germline V gene are PRHDT and FYEKMQ (reference sequence). The chain's CDR3 is CASSTPDRAEAFF. CDR3 DNA: TGTGCCAGCAGCACCCCGGACAGGGCTGAAGCTTTCTTT.

This clonotype showed up just a few times. This rearrangement joins TRBV6-1 to TRBJ1-2; D unclear. V was shortened by 3 bases and J by 6 bases, with 11 bases between the two germline ends. The germline CDR1 and CDR2 sequences are MNHNS and SASEGT. There are 13 residues in the CDR3. CDR3 sequence reads: CASSDRKTHGYTF. The CDR3 nucleotides read TGTGCCAGCAGTGACCGTAAAACACATGGCTACACCTTC.